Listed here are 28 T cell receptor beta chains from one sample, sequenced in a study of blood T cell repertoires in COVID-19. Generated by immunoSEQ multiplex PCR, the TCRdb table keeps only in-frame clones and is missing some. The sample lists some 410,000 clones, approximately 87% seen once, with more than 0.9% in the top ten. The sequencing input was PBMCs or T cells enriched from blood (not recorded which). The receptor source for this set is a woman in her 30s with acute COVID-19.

The CDR3 sequence is CATSILAKETQYF. The CDR3 region has the DNA TGTGCCACCAGCATACTAGCGAAAGAGACCCAGTACTTC. The V call is TRBV15, the J call TRBJ2-5, with TRBD2 matching over 7 bases. This CDR3 contains 13 residues. V dropped 4 bases and J dropped 3; count of bases not matched to a gene: 2. CDR1 LNHNV and CDR2 YYDKDF come from the germline V gene (reference sequence).

In nucleotides, the CDR3 is TGCGCCAGCAGTCGCCACCGGGACAGGGGGCGAAGTAACCAAGAGACCCAGTACTTC. Translation gives CASSRHRDRGRSNQETQYF. V usage is TRBV23-1 and J usage is TRBJ2-5, with TRBD1 matching 12 bases. TRBV23-1 is an ORF, with its function uncertain. V was clipped by 4 bases and J by 0 bases; unmatched bases: 12. CDR3 length: 19 amino acids.

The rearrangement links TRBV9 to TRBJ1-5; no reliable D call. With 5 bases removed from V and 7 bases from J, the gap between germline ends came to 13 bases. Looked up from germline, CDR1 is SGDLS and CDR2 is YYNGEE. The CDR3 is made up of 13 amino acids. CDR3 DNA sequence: TGTGCCAGCAGTTTCCAATCGGGGCAGCCCCAGCATTTT. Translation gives CASSFQSGQPQHF. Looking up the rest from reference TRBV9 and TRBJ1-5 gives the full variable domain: DSGVTQTPKHLITATGQRVTLRCSPRSGDLSVYWYQQSLDQGLQFLIQYYNGEERAKGNILERFSAQQFPDLHSELNLSSLELGDSALYFCASSFQSGQPQHFGDGTRLSIL.

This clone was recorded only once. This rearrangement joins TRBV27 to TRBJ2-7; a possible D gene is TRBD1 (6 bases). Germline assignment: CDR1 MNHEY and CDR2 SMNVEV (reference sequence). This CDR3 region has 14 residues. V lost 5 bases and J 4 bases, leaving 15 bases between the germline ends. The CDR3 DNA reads TGTGCCAGCAGTCTACAGGGACAAGTATACGAGCAGTACTTC. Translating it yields CASSLQGQVYEQYF.

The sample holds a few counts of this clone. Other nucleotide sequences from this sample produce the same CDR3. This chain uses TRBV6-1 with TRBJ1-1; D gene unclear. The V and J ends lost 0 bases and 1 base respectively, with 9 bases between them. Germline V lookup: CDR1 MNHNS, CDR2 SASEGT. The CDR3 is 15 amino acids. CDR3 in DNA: TGTGCCAGCAGTGAAGCGTTGACGGGGAACACTGAAGCTTTCTTT. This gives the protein CASSEALTGNTEAFF.

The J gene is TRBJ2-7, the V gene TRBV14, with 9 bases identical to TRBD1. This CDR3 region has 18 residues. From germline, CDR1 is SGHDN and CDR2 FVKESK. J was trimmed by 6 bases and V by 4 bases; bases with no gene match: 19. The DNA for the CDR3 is TGTGCCAGCAGCCCGATGACCGTACAGGGGGCCCTTTTTACCGAGCAGTACTTC. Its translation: CASSPMTVQGALFTEQYF. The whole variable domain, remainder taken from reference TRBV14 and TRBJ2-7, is EAGVTQFPSHSVIEKGQTVTLRCDPISGHDNLYWYRRVMGKEIKFLLHFVKESKQDESGMPNNRFLAERTGGTYSTLKVQPAELEDSGVYFCASSPMTVQGALFTEQYFGPGTRLTVT.

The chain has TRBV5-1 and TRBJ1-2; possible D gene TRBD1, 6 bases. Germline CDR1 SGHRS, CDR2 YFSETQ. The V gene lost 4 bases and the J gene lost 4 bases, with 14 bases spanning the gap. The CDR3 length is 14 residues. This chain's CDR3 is CASSPEGGTYGYTF. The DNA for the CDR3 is TGCGCCAGCAGCCCAGAAGGGGGAACCTATGGCTACACCTTC.

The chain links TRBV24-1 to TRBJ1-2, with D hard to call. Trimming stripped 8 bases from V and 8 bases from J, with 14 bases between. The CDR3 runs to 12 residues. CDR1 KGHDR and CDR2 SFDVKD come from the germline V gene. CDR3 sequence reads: CATTPCGRGYTF. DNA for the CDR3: TGTGCCACCACCCCATGTGGCCGAGGCTACACCTTC.

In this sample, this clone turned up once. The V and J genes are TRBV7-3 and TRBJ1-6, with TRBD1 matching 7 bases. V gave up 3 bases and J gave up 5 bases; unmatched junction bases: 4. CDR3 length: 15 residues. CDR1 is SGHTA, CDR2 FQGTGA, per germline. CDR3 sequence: CASSFGTADNSPLHF. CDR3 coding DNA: TGTGCCAGCAGCTTTGGGACAGCGGATAATTCACCCCTCCACTTT.

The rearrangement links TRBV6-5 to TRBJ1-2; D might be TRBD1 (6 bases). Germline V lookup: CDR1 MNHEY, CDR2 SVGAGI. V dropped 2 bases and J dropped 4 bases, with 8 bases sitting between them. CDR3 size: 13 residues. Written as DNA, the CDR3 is TGTGCCAGCAGTTACGGGGGCCCCTATGGCTACACCTTC. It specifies CASSYGGPYGYTF.

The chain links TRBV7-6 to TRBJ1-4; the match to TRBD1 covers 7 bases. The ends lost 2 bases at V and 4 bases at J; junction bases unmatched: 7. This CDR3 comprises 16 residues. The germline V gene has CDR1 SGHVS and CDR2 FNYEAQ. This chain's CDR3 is CASSLSGGQINEKLFF. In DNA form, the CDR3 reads TGTGCCAGCAGCTTAAGCGGGGGACAGATTAATGAAAAACTGTTTTTT.

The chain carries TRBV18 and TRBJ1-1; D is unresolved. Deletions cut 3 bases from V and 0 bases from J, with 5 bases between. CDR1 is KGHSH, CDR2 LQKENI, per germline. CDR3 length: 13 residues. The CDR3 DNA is TGTGCCAGCTCACCGAGTGTGAACACTGAAGCTTTCTTT. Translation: CASSPSVNTEAFF.

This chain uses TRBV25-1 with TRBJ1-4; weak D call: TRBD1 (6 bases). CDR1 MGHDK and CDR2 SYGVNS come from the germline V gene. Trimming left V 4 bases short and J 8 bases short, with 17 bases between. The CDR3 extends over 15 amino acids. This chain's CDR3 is CASSGAQGQGEKLFF. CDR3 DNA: TGTGCCAGCAGTGGGGCCCAGGGGCAAGGGGAAAAACTGTTTTTT. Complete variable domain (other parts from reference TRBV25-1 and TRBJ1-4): EADIYQTPRYLVIGTGKKITLECSQTMGHDKMYWYQQDPGMELHLIHYSYGVNSTEKGDLSSESTVSRIRTEHFPLTLESARPSHTSQYLCASSGAQGQGEKLFFGSGTQLSVL.

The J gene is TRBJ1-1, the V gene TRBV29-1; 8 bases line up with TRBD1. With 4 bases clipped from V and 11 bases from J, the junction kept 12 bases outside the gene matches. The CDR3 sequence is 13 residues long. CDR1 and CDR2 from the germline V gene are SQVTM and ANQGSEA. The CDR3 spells CSVGNRGAQRAFF. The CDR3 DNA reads TGCAGCGTTGGCAACAGGGGGGCCCAGAGGGCTTTCTTT.

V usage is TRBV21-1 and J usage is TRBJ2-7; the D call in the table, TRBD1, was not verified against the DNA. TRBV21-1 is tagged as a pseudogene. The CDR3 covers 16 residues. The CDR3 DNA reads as TGTGCCAGCATGCAGGGAAAAAACCAATCCACCTACGAGCAGTACTTC. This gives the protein CASMQGKNQSTYEQYF.

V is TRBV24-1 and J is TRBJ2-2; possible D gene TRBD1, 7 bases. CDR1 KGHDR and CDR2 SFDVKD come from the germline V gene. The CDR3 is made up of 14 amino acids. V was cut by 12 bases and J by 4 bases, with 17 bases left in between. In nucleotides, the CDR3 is TGTGCCCCGCCCCGACAGGGAGGCACCGGGGAGCTGTTTTTT. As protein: CAPPRQGGTGELFF.

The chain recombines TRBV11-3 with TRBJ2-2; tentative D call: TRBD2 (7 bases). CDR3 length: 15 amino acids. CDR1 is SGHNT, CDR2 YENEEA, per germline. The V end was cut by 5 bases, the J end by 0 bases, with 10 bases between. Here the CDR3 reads CASSPGGANTGELFF. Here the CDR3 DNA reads TGTGCCAGCAGCCCGGGGGGCGCGAACACCGGGGAGCTGTTTTTT. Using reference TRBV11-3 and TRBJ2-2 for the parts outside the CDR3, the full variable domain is EAGVVQSPRYKIIEKKQPVAFWCNPISGHNTLYWYLQNLGQGPELLIRYENEEAVDDSQLPKDRFSAERLKGVDSTLKIQPAELGDSAVYLCASSPGGANTGELFFGEGSRLTVL.

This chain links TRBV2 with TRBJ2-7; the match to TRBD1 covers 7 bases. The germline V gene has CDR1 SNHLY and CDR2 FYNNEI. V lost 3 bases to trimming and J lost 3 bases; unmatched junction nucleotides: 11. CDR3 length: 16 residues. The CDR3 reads CASSEFRTGADYEQYF. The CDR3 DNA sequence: TGTGCCAGCAGTGAGTTTAGAACAGGGGCTGACTACGAGCAGTACTTC.

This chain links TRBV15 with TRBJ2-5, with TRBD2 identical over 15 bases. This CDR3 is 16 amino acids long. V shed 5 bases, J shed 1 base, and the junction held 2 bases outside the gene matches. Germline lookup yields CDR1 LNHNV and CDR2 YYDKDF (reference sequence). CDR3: CATSSGLAGGQETQYF. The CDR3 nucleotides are TGTGCCACCAGCTCGGGACTAGCGGGGGGCCAAGAGACCCAGTACTTC.

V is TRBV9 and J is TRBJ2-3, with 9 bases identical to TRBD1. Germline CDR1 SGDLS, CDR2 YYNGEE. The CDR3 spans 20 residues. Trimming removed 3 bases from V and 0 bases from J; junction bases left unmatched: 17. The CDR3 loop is CASSDPHRWTGEPSTDTQYF. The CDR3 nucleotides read TGTGCCAGCAGCGACCCGCACCGCTGGACAGGGGAACCAAGCACAGATACGCAGTATTTT.

The CDR3 nucleotides are TGTGCCACCAGTGTCTCCGCCCCAGGTTTGGGTCAGCCCCAGCATTTT. This encodes CATSVSAPGLGQPQHF. The genes are TRBV24-1 and TRBJ1-5; D uncertain. Trimming removed 5 bases from V and 6 bases from J, with 19 bases in between. CDR3 length: 16 residues. Germline V CDR1 and CDR2: KGHDR, SFDVKD.

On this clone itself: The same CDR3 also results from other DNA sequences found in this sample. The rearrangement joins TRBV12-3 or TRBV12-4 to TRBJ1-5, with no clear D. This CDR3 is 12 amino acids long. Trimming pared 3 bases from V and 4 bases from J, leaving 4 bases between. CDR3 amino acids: CASSFGNQPQHF. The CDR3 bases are TGTGCCAGCAGTTTCGGGAATCAGCCCCAGCATTTT.

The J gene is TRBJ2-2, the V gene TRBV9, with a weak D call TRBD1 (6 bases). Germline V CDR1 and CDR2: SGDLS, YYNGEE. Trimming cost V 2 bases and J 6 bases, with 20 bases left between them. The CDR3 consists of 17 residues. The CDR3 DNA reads TGTGCCAGCAGCGTCCTTTTGCAGGGGAGTCGTCCCGGGGAGCTGTTTTTT. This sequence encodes CASSVLLQGSRPGELFF.

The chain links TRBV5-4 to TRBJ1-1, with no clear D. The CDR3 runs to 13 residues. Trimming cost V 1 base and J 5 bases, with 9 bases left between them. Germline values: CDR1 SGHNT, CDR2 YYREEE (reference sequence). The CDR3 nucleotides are TGTGCCAGCAGCTTGCCGGGTGGGACTGAAGCTTTCTTT. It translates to CASSLPGGTEAFF.

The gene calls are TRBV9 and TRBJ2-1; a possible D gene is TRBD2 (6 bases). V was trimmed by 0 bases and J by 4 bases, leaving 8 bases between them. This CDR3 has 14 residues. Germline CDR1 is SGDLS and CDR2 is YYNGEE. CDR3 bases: TGTGCCAGCAGCGTAGTGGCGGGGTACAATGAGCAGTTCTTC. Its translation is CASSVVAGYNEQFF.

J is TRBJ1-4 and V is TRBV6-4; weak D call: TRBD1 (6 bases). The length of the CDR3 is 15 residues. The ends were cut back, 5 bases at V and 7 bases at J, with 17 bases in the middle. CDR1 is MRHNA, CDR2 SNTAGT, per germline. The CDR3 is CASSQDLGGSEKLFF. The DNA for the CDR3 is TGTGCCAGCAGTCAAGACCTAGGGGGAAGTGAAAAACTGTTTTTT.

DNA for the CDR3: TGCGCCAGCAGCTTGGCAGGAAAATACGAGCAGTACTTC. This codes for CASSLAGKYEQYF. V usage is TRBV5-1 and J usage is TRBJ2-7; D is unresolved. CDR3 size: 13 residues. Between the trimmed V and J ends, which lost 0 bases and 4 bases, there was a span of 8 bases. CDR1 SGHRS and CDR2 YFSETQ come from the germline V gene.

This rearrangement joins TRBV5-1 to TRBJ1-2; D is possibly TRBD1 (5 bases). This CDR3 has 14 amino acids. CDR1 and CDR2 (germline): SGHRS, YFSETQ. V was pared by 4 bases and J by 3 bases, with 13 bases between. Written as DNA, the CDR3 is TGCGCCAGCAGCCCCCTACAGGTCTACTATGGCTACACCTTC. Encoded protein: CASSPLQVYYGYTF.